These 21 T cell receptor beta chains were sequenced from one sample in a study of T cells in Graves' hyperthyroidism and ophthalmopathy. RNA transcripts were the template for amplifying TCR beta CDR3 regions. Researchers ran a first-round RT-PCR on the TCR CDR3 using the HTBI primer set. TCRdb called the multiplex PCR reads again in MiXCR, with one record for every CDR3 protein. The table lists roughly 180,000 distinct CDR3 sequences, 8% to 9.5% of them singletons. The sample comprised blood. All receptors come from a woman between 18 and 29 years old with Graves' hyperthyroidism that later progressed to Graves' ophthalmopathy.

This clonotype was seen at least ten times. CDR3 sequence: CATSRGRFDTIYF. In DNA, the CDR3 is TGTGCCACCAGCAGAGGGAGATTTGACACCATATATTTT. The V gene is TRBV15, the J gene TRBJ1-3; D not certain. The V gene's germline CDR1 is LNHNV and CDR2 YYDKDF (reference sequence). V lost 1 base, J lost 8 bases, and 9 bases lay in between. This CDR3 spans 13 amino acids. Full variable domain (outside the CDR3, taken from reference TRBV15 and TRBJ1-3): DAMVIQNPRYQVTQFGKPVTLSCSQTLNHNVMYWYQQKSSQAPKLLFHYYDKDFNNEADTPDNFQSRRPNTSFCFLDIRSPGLGDTAMYLCATSRGRFDTIYFGEGSWLTVV.

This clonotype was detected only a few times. The CDR3 sequence: CASAGGRADVEQFF. The CDR3 DNA reads TGTGCCAGCGCGGGAGGGAGGGCCGATGTTGAGCAGTTCTTC. V is TRBV7-9 and J is TRBJ2-1; TRBD2 matches 9 bases. Germline assignment: CDR1 SEHNR and CDR2 FQNEAQ (reference sequence). This CDR3 comprises 14 residues. J lost 9 bases, V lost 8 bases, and 11 bases had no gene match. Full variable domain (missing parts from reference TRBV7-9 and TRBJ2-1): DTGVSQNPRHKITKRGQNVTFRCDPISEHNRLYWYRQTLGQGPEFLTYFQNEAQLEKSRLLSDRFSAERPKGSFSTLEIQRTEQGDSAMYLCASAGGRADVEQFFGPGTRLTVL.

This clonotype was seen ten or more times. CDR3 bases: TGTGCCAGAGCTACAGGGGGTGGTTCACCCCTCCACTTT. Protein product: CARATGGGSPLHF. The chain couples TRBV6-4 to TRBJ1-6; the match to TRBD1 covers 8 bases. CDR1 and CDR2 (germline): MRHNA, SNTAGT. The CDR3 totals 13 residues. The ends lost 9 bases at V and 9 bases at J; junction bases unmatched: 7.

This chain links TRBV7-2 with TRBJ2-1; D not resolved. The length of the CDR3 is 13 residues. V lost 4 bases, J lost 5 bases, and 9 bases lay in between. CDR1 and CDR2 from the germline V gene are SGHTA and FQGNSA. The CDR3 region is CASSYSRNNEQFF. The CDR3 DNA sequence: TGTGCCAGCAGCTACAGCCGAAACAATGAGCAGTTCTTC.

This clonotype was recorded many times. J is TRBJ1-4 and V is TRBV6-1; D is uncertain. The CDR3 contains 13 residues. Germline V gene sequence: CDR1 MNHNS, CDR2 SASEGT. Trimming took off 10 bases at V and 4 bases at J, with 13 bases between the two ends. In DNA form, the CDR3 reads TGTGCCACCGTTTCCCCGGATAATGAAAAACTGTTTTTT. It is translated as CATVSPDNEKLFF.

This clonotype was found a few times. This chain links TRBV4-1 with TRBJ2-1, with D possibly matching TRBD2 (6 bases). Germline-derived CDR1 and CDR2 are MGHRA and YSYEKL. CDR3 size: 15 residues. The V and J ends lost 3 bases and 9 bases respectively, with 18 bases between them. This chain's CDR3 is CASSQGGRGIGEQFF. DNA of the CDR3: TGCGCCAGCAGCCAGGGGGGTCGGGGTATCGGTGAGCAGTTCTTC.

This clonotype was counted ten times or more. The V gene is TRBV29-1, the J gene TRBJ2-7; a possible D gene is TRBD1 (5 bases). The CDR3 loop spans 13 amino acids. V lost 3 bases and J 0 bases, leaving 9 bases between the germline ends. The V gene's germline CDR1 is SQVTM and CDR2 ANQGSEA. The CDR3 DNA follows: TGCAGCGTTGATGTTGGACACTCCTACGAGCAGTACTTC. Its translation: CSVDVGHSYEQYF.

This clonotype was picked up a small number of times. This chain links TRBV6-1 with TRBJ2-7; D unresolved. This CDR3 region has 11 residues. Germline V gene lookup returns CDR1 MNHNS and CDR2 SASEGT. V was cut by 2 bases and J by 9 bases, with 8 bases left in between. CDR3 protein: CASSEPPWQYF. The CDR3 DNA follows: TGTGCCAGCAGTGAACCGCCATGGCAGTACTTC.

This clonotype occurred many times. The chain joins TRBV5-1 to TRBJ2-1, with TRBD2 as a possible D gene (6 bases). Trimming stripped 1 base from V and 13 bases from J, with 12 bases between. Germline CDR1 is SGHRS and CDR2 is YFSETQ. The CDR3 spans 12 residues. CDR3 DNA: TGCGCCAGCAGCTTGTCGGGAGACGTCCAGTTCTTC. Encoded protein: CASSLSGDVQFF.

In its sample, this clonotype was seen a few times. CDR3 loop: CASSSRGEQFF. CDR3 sequence (DNA): TGTGCCAGCAGCTCAAGAGGTGAGCAGTTCTTC. J is TRBJ2-1 and V is TRBV5-6; D is unclear. Trimming removed 3 bases at V and 9 bases at J, with 7 bases between. This CDR3 has 11 residues. The V gene's germline CDR1 is SGHDT and CDR2 YYEEEE.

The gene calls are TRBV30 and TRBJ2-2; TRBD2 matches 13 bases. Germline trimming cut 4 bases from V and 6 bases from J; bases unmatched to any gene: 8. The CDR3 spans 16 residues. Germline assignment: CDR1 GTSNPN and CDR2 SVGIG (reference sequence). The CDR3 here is CAWKLAGGVESGELFF. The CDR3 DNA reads TGTGCCTGGAAACTAGCGGGAGGGGTAGAGTCCGGGGAGCTGTTTTTT.

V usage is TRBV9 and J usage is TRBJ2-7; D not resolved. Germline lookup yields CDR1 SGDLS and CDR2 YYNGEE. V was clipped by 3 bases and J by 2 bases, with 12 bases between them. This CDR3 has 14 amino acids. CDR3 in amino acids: CASSAPGPPYEQYF. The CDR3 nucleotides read TGTGCCAGCAGCGCTCCAGGACCACCCTACGAGCAGTACTTC.

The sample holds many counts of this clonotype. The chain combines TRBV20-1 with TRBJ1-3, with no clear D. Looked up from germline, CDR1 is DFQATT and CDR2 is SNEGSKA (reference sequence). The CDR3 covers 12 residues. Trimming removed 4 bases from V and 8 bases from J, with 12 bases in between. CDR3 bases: TGCAGTGCTACCCAAGAGGGAGACACCATATATTTT. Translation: CSATQEGDTIYF.

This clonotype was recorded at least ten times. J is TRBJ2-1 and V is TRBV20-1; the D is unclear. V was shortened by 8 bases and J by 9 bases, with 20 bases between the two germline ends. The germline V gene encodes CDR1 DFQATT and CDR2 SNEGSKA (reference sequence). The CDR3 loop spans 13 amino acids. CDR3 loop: CSTGSTSETEQFF. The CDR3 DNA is TGCAGTACCGGGTCTACTTCGGAGACTGAGCAGTTCTTC.

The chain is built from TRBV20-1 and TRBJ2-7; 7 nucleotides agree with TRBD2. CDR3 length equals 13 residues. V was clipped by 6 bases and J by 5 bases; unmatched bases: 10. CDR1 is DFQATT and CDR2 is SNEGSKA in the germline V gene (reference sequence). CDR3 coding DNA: TGCAGTGCGCACCGGACTAGGAATAACGAGCAGTACTTC. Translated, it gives CSAHRTRNNEQYF.

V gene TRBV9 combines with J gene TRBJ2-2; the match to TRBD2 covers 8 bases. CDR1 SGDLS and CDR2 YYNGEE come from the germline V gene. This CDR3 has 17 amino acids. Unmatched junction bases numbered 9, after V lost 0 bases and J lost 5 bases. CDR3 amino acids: CASSVGVTGGWTGELFF. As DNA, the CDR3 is TGTGCCAGCAGCGTAGGGGTTACGGGAGGGTGGACCGGGGAGCTGTTTTTT.

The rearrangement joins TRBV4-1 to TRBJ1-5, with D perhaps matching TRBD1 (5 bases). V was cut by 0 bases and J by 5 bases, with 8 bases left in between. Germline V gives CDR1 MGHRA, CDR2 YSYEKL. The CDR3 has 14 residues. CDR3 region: CASSQEGRDQPQHF. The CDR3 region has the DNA TGCGCCAGCAGCCAAGAAGGCAGGGATCAGCCCCAGCATTTT.

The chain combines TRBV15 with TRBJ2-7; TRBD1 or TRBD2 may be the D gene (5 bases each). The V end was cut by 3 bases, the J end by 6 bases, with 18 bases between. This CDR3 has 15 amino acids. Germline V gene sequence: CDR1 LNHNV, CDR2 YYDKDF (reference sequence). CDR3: CATSSLGRGMGEQYF. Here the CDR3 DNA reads TGTGCCACCAGCAGCCTAGGACGGGGCATGGGCGAGCAGTACTTC.

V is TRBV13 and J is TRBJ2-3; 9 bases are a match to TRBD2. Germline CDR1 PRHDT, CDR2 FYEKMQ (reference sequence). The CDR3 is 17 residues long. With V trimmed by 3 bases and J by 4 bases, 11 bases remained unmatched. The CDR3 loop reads CASSFLSGGRAADTQYF. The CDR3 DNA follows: TGTGCCAGCAGCTTCCTGAGTGGCGGGAGGGCGGCAGATACGCAGTATTTT. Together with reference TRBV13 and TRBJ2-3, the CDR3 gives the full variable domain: AAGVIQSPRHLIKEKRETATLKCYPIPRHDTVYWYQQGPGQDPQFLISFYEKMQSDKGSIPDRFSAQQFSDYHSELNMSSLELGDSALYFCASSFLSGGRAADTQYFGPGTRLTVL.

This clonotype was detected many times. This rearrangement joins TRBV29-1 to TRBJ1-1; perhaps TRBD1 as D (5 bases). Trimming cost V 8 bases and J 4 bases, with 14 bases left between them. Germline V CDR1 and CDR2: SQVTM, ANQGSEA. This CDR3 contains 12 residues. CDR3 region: CSTTPGGTEAFF. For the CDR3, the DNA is TGCAGCACAACCCCCGGGGGCACTGAAGCTTTCTTT.

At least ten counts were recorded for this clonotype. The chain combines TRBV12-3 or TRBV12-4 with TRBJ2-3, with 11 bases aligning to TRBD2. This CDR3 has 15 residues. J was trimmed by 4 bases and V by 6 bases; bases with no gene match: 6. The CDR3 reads CASRVSGGAADTQYF. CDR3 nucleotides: TGTGCCAGCAGGGTTAGCGGGGGGGCCGCAGATACGCAGTATTTT.